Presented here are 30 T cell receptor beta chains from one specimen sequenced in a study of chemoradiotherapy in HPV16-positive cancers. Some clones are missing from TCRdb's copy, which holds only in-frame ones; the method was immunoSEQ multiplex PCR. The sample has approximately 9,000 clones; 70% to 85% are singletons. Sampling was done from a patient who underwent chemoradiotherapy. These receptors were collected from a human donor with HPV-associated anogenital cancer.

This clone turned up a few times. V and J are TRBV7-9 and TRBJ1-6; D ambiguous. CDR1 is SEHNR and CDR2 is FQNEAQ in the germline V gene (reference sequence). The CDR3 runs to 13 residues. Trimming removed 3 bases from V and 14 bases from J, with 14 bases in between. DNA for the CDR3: TGTGCCAGCAGCTTCGCGGATGGAATCACCCTCCACTTT. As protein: CASSFADGITLHF. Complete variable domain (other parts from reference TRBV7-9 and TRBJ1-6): DTGVSQNPRHKITKRGQNVTFRCDPISEHNRLYWYRQTLGQGPEFLTYFQNEAQLEKSRLLSDRFSAERPKGSFSTLEIQRTEQGDSAMYLCASSFADGITLHFGNGTRLTVT.

The CDR3 sequence is CASSVGRDTGELFF. Written as DNA, the CDR3 is TGTGCCAGCTCGGTCGGGCGGGACACCGGGGAGCTGTTTTTT. The chain recombines TRBV6-4 with TRBJ2-2, with D tentatively TRBD2 (5 bases). This CDR3 contains 14 residues. Deletions cut 8 bases from V and 3 bases from J, with 13 bases between. In germline, CDR1 is MRHNA, CDR2 SNTAGT.

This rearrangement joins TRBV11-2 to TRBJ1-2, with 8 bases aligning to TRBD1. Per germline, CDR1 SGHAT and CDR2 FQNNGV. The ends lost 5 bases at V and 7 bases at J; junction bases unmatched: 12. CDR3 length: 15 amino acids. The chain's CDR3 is CASSPRQGMQGGYTF. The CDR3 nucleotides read TGTGCCAGCAGCCCTAGACAGGGGATGCAGGGTGGCTACACCTTC.

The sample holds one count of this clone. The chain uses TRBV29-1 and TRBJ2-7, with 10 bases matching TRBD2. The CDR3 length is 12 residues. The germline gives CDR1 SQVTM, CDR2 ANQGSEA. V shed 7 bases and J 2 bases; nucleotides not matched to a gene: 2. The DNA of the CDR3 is TGCAGCGCCGGACTAGCGGCCTACGAGCAGTACTTC. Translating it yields CSAGLAAYEQYF.

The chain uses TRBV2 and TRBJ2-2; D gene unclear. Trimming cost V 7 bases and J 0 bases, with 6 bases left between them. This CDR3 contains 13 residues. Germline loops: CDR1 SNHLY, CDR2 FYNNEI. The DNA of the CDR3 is TGTGCCAGCATGTGGTCGAACACCGGGGAGCTGTTTTTT. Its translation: CASMWSNTGELFF.

The CDR3 nucleotides are TGCGCCAGCAGCCTCGTCCCGGACAGACGGAATGAAAAACTGTTTTTT. It translates to CASSLVPDRRNEKLFF. The V call is TRBV5-1, the J call TRBJ1-4, with a possible D match to TRBD1 (6 bases). Germline V gene data show CDR1 as SGHRS and CDR2 as YFSETQ. The germline V and J ends were trimmed by 4 bases and 5 bases, with 18 bases remaining between them. CDR3 length: 16 amino acids.

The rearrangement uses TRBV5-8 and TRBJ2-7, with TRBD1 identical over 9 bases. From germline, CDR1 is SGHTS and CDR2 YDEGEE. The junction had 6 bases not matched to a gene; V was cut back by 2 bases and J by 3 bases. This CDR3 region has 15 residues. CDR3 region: CASSLGDRVFYEQYF. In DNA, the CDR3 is TGTGCCAGCAGCTTAGGGGACAGGGTGTTCTACGAGCAGTACTTC.

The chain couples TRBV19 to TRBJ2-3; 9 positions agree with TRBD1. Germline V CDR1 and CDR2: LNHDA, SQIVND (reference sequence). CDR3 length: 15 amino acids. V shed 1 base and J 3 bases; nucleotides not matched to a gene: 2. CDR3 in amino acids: CASSIAQGATDTQYF. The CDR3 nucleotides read TGTGCCAGTAGTATAGCACAGGGGGCTACAGATACGCAGTATTTT.

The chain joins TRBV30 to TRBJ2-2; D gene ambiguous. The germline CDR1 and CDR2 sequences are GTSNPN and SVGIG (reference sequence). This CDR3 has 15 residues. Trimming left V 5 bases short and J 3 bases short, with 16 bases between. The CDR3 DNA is TGTGCCTGGGACATTTTGGACGGTGACACCGGGGAGCTGTTTTTT. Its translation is CAWDILDGDTGELFF. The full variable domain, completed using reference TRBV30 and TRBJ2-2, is SQTIHQWPATLVQPVGSPLSLECTVEGTSNPNLYWYRQAAGRGLQLLFYSVGIGQISSEVPQNLSASRPQDRQFILSSKKLLLSDSGFYLCAWDILDGDTGELFFGEGSRLTVL.

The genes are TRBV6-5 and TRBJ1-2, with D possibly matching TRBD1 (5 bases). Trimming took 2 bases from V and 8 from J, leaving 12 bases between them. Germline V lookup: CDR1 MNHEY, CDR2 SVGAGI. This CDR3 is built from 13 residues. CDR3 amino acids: CASSYRQGRGYTF. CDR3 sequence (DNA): TGTGCCAGCAGTTACCGTCAGGGCAGGGGCTACACCTTC.

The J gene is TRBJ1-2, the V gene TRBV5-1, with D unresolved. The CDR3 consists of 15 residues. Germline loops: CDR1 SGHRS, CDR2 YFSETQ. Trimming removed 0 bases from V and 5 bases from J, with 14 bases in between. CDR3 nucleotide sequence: TGCGCCAGCAGCTTGGATAGTGCGGCGGTATATGGCTACACCTTC. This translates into CASSLDSAAVYGYTF.

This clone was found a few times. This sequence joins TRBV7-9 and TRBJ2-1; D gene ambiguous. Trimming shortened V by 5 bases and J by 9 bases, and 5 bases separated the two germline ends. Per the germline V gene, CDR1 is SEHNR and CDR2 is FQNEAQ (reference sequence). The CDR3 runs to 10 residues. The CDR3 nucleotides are TGTGCCAGCAGCACGTTTGAGCAGTTCTTC. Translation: CASSTFEQFF.

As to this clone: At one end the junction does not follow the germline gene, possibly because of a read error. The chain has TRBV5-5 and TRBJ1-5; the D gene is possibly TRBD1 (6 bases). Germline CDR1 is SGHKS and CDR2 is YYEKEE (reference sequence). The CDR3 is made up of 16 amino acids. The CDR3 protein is CASSLLPSEGDQPQHF. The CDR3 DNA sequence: TGTGCCAGCAGCTTGCTACCCTCGGAGGGGGATCAACCCCAGCATTTT.

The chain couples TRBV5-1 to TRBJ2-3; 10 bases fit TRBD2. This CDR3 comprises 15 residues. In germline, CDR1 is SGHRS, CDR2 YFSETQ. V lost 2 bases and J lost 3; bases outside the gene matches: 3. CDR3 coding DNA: TGCGCCAGCAGCTTTGGACTAGCGGATACAGATACGCAGTATTTT. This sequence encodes CASSFGLADTDTQYF.

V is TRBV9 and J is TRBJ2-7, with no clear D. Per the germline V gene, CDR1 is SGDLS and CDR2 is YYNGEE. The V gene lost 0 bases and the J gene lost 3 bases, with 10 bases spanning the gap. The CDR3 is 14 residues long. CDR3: CASSVEGSYYEQYF. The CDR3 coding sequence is TGTGCCAGCAGCGTAGAGGGCTCATACTACGAGCAGTACTTC.

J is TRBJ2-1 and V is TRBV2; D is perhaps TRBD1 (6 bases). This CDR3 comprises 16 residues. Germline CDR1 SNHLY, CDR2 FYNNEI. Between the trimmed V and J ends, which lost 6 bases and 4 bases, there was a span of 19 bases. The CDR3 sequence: CASRVGAAILYNEQFF. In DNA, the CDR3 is TGTGCCAGCAGGGTGGGGGCGGCAATCTTATACAATGAGCAGTTCTTC. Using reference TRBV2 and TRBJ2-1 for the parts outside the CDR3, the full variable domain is EPEVTQTPSHQVTQMGQEVILRCVPISNHLYFYWYRQILGQKVEFLVSFYNNEISEKSEIFDDQFSVERPDGSNFTLKIRSTKLEDSAMYFCASRVGAAILYNEQFFGPGTRLTVL.

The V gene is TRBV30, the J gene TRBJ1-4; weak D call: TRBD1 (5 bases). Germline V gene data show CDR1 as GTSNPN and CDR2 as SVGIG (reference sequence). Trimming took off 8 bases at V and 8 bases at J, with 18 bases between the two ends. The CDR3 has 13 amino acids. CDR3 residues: CAGAPPPREKLFF. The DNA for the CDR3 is TGTGCCGGGGCCCCGCCACCCCGCGAAAAACTGTTTTTT.

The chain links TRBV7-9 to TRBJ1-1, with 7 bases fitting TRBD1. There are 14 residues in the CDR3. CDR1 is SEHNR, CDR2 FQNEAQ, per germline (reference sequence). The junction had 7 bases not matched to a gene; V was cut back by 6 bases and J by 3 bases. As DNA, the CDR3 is TGTGCCAGCAGGACGGACAGGCGGGACACTGAAGCTTTCTTT. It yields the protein CASRTDRRDTEAFF.

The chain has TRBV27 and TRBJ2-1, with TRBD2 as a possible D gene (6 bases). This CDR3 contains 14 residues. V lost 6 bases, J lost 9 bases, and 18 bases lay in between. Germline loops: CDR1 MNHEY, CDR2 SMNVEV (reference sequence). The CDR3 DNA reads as TGTGCCAGCAGCGCCGGGAGAGGGTTGGCTGAGCAGTTCTTC. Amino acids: CASSAGRGLAEQFF.

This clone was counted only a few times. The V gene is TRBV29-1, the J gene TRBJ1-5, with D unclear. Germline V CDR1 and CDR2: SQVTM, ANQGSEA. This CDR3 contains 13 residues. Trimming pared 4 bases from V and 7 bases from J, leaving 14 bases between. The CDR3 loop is CSVGSGVGQPQHF. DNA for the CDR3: TGCAGCGTTGGCAGTGGGGTCGGGCAGCCCCAGCATTTT.

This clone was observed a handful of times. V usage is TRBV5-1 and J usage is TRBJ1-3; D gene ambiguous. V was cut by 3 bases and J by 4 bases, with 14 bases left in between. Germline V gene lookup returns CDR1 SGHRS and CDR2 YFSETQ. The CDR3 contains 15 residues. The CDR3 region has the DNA TGCGCCAGCAGCTCCCGGGGTGGGGTCGGAAACACCATATATTTT. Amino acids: CASSSRGGVGNTIYF.

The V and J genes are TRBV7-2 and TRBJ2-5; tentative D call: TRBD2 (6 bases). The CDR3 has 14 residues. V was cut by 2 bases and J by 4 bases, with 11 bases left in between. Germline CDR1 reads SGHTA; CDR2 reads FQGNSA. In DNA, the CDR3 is TGTGCCAGCAGCTTATATGCTAGCGCAGAGACCCAGTACTTC. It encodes CASSLYASAETQYF. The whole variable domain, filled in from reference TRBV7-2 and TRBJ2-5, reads GAGVSQSPSNKVTEKGKDVELRCDPISGHTALYWYRQSLGQGLEFLIYFQGNSAPDKSGLPSDRFSAERTGGSVSTLTIQRTQQEDSAVYLCASSLYASAETQYFGPGTRLLVL.

The chain's CDR3 is CASSAQRETQYF. The DNA of the CDR3 is TGTGCCAGCAGCGCCCAACGGGAGACCCAGTACTTC. The chain is built from TRBV7-6 and TRBJ2-5; D gene ambiguous. V was cut by 5 bases and J by 5 bases, with 9 bases left in between. The CDR3 consists of 12 residues. Germline CDR1 is SGHVS and CDR2 is FNYEAQ.

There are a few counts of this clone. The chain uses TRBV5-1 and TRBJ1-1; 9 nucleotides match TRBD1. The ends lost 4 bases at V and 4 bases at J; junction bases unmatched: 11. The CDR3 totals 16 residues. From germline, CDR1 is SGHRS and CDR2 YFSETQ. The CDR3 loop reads CASSLGQGSYGTEAFF. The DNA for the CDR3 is TGCGCCAGCAGCCTGGGACAGGGATCATATGGCACTGAAGCTTTCTTT.

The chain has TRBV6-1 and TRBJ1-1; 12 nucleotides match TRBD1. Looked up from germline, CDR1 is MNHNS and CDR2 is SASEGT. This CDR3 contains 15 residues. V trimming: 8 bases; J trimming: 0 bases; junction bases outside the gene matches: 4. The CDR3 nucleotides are TGTGCCAGCGGGACAGGGGGCACGGTGAACACTGAAGCTTTCTTT. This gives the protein CASGTGGTVNTEAFF.

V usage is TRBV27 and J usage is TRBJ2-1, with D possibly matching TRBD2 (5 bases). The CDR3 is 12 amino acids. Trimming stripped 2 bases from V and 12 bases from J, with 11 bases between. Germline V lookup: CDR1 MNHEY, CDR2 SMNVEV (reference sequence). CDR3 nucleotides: TGTGCCAGCAGTTTAATGGGCGAGGGGCAGTTCTTC. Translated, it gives CASSLMGEGQFF.

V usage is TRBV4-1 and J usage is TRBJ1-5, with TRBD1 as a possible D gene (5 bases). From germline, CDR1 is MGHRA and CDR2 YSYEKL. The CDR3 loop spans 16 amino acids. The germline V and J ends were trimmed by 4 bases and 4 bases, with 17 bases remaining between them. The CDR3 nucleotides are TGCGCCAGCAGCCCCCCCGGGACGCCTTCAAATCAGCCCCAGCATTTT. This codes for CASSPPGTPSNQPQHF.

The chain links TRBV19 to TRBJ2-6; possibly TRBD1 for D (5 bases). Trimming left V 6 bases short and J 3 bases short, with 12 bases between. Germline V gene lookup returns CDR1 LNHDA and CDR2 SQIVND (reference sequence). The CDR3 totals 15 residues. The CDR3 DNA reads TGTGCCAGTAGACCCACAGGTAGTGGGGCCAACGTCCTGACTTTC. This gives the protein CASRPTGSGANVLTF.

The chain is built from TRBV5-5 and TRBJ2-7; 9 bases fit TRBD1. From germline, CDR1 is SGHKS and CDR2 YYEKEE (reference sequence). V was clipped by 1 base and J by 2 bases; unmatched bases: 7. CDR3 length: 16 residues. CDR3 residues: CASSLTPTGGPYEQYF. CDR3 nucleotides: TGTGCCAGCAGCTTGACCCCGACAGGGGGTCCCTACGAGCAGTACTTC. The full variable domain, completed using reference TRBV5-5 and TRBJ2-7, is DAGVTQSPTHLIKTRGQQVTLRCSPISGHKSVSWYQQVLGQGPQFIFQYYEKEERGRGNFPDRFSARQFPNYSSELNVNALLLGDSALYLCASSLTPTGGPYEQYFGPGTRLTVT.

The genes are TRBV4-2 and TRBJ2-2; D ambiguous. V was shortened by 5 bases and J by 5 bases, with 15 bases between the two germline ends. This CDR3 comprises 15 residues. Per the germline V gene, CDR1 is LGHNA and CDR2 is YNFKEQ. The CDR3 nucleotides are TGTGCCAGCAGCTCATACAACCAAGGGACCGGGGAGCTGTTTTTT. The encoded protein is CASSSYNQGTGELFF.